Listed below are T cell receptor beta chains from one sample, sequenced in a study of T-cell memory formation after mild COVID-19. In TCRdb, the 5' RACE reads were re-called with MiXCR into one record per CDR3 protein. The sample records around 340,000 distinct CDR3 sequences, 21% being singletons. Sequencing input: PBMCs or a T cell subset sorted from them (not recorded which). Receptor source: an adult woman who had mild COVID-19 (a few samples of this study predate the infection). Cell type and time point are not known. The CDR3 runs from the conserved cysteine through the conserved F or W. The D gene is left open where the match is weak. Size is omitted from some rows. Given values are once, few, many or a class for expanded clones.

v_gene	d_gene	j_gene	abundance	CDR3nt	CDR3aa
TRBV12-3/TRBV12-4	.	TRBJ2-7	.	TGTGCCAGCAGTTTAGCCGAATACGAGCAGTACTTC	CASSLAEYEQYF
TRBV29-1	.	TRBJ1-1	.	TGCAGCGTTGAACAGGAACCCTTCATGAACACTGAAGCTTTCTTT	CSVEQEPFMNTEAFF
TRBV24-1	TRBD2	TRBJ2-3	few	TGTGCCACCAGTGATAGCGGGGGAAGTAGCACAGATACGCAGTATTTT	CATSDSGGSSTDTQYF
TRBV14	TRBD1	TRBJ1-1	.	TGTGCCAGCAGCCCATTCGGGACAGGGAGGACTGAAGCTTTCTTT	CASSPFGTGRTEAFF
TRBV11-3	.	TRBJ2-4	.	TGTGCCAGCAGCGGAAAAGAAAACATTCAGTACTTC	CASSGKENIQYF
TRBV12-3/TRBV12-4	.	TRBJ2-7	.	TGTGCCAGCAGTGTGGCGGGCAACTCCTACGAGCAGTACTTC	CASSVAGNSYEQYF
TRBV7-8	TRBD2	TRBJ2-2	many	TGTGCCAGCAGCCACCGGGAGGTCGCCGGGGAGCTGTTTTTT	CASSHREVAGELFF
TRBV21-1	.	TRBJ2-3	few	TGTGCCAGCAGCATCTATTCAGGTCTCCTCCACACAGATACGCAGTATTTT	CASSIYSGLLHTDTQYF
TRBV24-1	.	TRBJ2-6	few	TGTGCCACCAGTTCAGGGGGGTCTGGGGCCAACGTCCTGACTTTC	CATSSGGSGANVLTF
TRBV5-1	.	TRBJ1-2	many	TGCGCCAGCAGCCAACTTACCCCGGACTATGGCTACACCTTC	CASSQLTPDYGYTF
TRBV5-4	TRBD1	TRBJ2-7	.	TGTGCCAGCAGCTCCTCCGGGACAGGGTTCTCCTACGAGCAGTACTTC	CASSSSGTGFSYEQYF
TRBV6-4	.	TRBJ1-6	few	TGTGCCAGCAGTGACTCCAGGGGAGGTAATTCACCCCTCCACTTT	CASSDSRGGNSPLHF